This T cell receptor (beta chain) derives from a study of T cell responses to AZD1222 COVID-19 vaccine. Study-level findings and limits: The number of AZD1222 recipients seropositive at baseline was only 6 or 7.

V was cut by 6 bases and J by 0 bases, with 15 bases left in between. CDR1 and CDR2 (germline): MDHEN, SYDVKM. The CDR3 extends over 15 amino acids. This clone has more than one count but fewer than ten. Its antigen is unidentified. The repertoire was sequenced with immunoSEQ multiplex PCR; TCRdb's copy has only in-frame clones and lacks some. Among 200,000 to 300,000 clones listed, over 85% were seen once. The gene calls are TRBV28 and TRBJ2-7; a possible D gene is TRBD2 (6 bases). Sequenced here: peripheral blood, sampled on day 0 of AZD1222 vaccination. This TCR was sampled from an adult in good health. The CDR3 DNA is TGTGCCAGCAGACTACTAGCTACGGCCTCCTACGAGCAGTACTTC. It yields the protein CASRLLATASYEQYF.